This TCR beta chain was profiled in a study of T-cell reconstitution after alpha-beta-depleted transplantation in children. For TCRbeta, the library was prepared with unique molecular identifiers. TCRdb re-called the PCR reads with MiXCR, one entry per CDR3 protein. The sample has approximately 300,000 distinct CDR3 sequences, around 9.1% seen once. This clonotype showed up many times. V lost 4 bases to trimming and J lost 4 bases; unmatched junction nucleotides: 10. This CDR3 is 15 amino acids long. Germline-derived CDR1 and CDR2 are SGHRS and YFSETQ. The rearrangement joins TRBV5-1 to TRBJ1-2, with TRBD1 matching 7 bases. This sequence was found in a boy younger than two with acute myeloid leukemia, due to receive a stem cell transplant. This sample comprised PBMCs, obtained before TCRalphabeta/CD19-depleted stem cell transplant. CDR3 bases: TGCGCCAGCAGCCTCTCAGGGGGGAATAGCTATGGCTACACCTTC. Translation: CASSLSGGNSYGYTF. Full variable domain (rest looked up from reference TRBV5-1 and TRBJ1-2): KAGVTQTPRYLIKTRGQQVTLSCSPISGHRSVSWYQQTPGQGLQFLFEYFSETQRNKGNFPGRFSGRQFSNSRSEMNVSTLELGDSALYLCASSLSGGNSYGYTFGSGTRLTVV.